These 9 T cell receptor beta chains share one sample of origin, sequenced in a study of siplizumab effects on memory and regulatory T cells. The data were produced by immunoSEQ multiplex PCR, yet TCRdb's version contains in-frame clones alone and is incomplete. The table has more than 45,000 clones, 80% to 95% seen once; the top ten hold around 40%. The sequenced sample was CD8+ T cells sorted from blood. The receptors were gathered from a human donor in good health.

This clone was seen once. The chain carries TRBV19 and TRBJ2-1; D not certain. Per germline, CDR1 LNHDA and CDR2 SQIVND (reference sequence). The CDR3 contains 13 residues. V dropped 1 base and J dropped 8 bases, with 9 bases sitting between them. CDR3 region: CASSIARFHEQFF. The CDR3 DNA reads TGTGCCAGTAGTATAGCGAGGTTCCATGAGCAGTTCTTC.

J is TRBJ2-2 and V is TRBV28, with TRBD2 as a possible D gene (6 bases). Germline assignment: CDR1 MDHEN and CDR2 SYDVKM. This CDR3 region has 14 residues. V lost 8 bases and J lost 2, with 12 bases in between. In nucleotides, the CDR3 is TGTGCCAGCGGAACAACTAGCAACACCGGGGAGCTGTTTTTT. Amino acid sequence: CASGTTSNTGELFF.

This chain connects TRBV9 to TRBJ2-7; tentatively, D is TRBD2 (6 bases). The V end was cut by 4 bases, the J end by 1 base, with 24 bases between. Germline V gives CDR1 SGDLS, CDR2 YYNGEE. There are 18 residues in the CDR3. The CDR3 DNA sequence: TGTGCCAGCAGCACGGGGATTCGGAGGGATGGGAATTCCTACGAGCAGTACTTC. Protein sequence: CASSTGIRRDGNSYEQYF.

This CDR3 is CASSSGSDTQYF. CDR3 in DNA: TGTGCCAGCAGCTCGGGCAGTGATACGCAGTATTTT. This chain joins TRBV5-4 and TRBJ2-3; D remains ambiguous. V dropped 3 bases and J dropped 6 bases, with 8 bases sitting between them. The CDR3 sequence is 12 residues long. The V gene's germline CDR1 is SGHNT and CDR2 YYREEE (reference sequence).

The chain has TRBV28 and TRBJ2-1; the match to TRBD2 covers 14 bases. Trimming at V came to 6 bases and at J to 8 bases, leaving 3 bases not matched to a gene. This CDR3 is 14 amino acids long. The germline V gene has CDR1 MDHEN and CDR2 SYDVKM. This chain's CDR3 is CASSGTSGSYEQFF. The CDR3 DNA reads as TGTGCCAGCAGCGGGACTAGCGGGAGCTATGAGCAGTTCTTC.

This chain uses TRBV9 with TRBJ2-2, with TRBD2 as a possible D gene (5 bases). CDR1 and CDR2 from the germline V gene are SGDLS and YYNGEE. Trimming removed 2 bases from V and 1 base from J, with 12 bases in between. The CDR3 is 16 residues long. The CDR3: CASSVGLLENTGELFF. DNA of the CDR3: TGTGCCAGCAGCGTTGGACTCTTAGAGAACACCGGGGAGCTGTTTTTT.

This sequence joins TRBV7-2 and TRBJ2-2, with a possible D match to TRBD2 (5 bases). The CDR3 consists of 15 residues. V was shortened by 5 bases and J by 6 bases, with 16 bases between the two germline ends. Germline V CDR1 and CDR2: SGHTA, FQGNSA. CDR3 bases: TGTGCCAGCAGCCCCTCATTGGGGAGTGCCGGGGAGCTGTTTTTT. It is translated as CASSPSLGSAGELFF.

The rearrangement joins TRBV2 to TRBJ2-7; D gene uncertain. Germline CDR1 and CDR2: SNHLY and FYNNEI. CDR3 size: 12 residues. Trimming pared 10 bases from V and 1 base from J, leaving 11 bases between. The DNA of the CDR3 is TGTGCCACCACCCCCAATTCCTACGAGCAGTACTTC. It yields the protein CATTPNSYEQYF.

Many counts were recorded for this clone. The rearrangement links TRBV4-1 to TRBJ1-2, with TRBD1 matching over 7 bases. The V gene end was trimmed by 1 base and the J gene end by 4 bases; junction bases not matched to a gene: 6. There are 15 residues in the CDR3. Germline V gene lookup returns CDR1 MGHRA and CDR2 YSYEKL. The CDR3 DNA reads TGCGCCAGCAGCCAAGGGACAGGAAAGGGCTATGGCTACACCTTC. Its protein product is CASSQGTGKGYGYTF.